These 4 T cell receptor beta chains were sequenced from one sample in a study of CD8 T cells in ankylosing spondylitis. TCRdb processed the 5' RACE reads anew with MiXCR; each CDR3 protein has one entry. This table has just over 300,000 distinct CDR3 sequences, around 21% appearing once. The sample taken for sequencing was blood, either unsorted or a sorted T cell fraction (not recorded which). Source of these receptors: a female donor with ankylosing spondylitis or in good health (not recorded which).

The CDR3 DNA is TGTGCCAGCAGTCAGGACTTCCAAGAGACCCAGTACTTC. It encodes CASSQDFQETQYF. The J gene is TRBJ2-5, the V gene TRBV12-3 or TRBV12-4, with TRBD2 as a possible D gene (5 bases). The CDR3 loop spans 13 amino acids. V lost 5 bases, J lost 1 base, and 8 bases lay in between.

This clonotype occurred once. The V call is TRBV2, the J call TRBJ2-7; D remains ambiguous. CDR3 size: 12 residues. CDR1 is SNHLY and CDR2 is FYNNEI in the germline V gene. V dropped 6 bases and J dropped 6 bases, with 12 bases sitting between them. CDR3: CASSNVPSEQYF. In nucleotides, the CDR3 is TGTGCCAGCAGCAATGTACCTTCCGAGCAGTACTTC.

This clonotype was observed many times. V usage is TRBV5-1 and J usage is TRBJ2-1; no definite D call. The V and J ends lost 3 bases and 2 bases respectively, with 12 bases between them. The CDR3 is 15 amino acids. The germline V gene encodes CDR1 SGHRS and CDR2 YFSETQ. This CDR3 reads CASSWGLEPYNEQFF. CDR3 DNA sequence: TGCGCCAGCAGCTGGGGTTTAGAGCCCTACAATGAGCAGTTCTTC. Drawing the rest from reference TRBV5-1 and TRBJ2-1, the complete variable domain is KAGVTQTPRYLIKTRGQQVTLSCSPISGHRSVSWYQQTPGQGLQFLFEYFSETQRNKGNFPGRFSGRQFSNSRSEMNVSTLELGDSALYLCASSWGLEPYNEQFFGPGTRLTVL.

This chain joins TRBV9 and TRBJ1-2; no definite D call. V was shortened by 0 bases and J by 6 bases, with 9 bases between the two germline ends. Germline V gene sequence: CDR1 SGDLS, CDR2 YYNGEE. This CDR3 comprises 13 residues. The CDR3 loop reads CASSVVGENGYTF. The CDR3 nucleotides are TGTGCCAGCAGCGTAGTGGGAGAAAATGGCTACACCTTC.